What follows describes a single T cell receptor (beta chain). The record originates from a study of PD-L1 blockade in urothelial cancer. Indicated time point: pretreatment peripheral blood. Germline CDR1 and CDR2: SNHLY and FYNNEI. CDR3 size: 14 residues. The germline V and J ends were trimmed by 3 bases and 4 bases, with 12 bases remaining between them. The method was immunoSEQ multiplex PCR; TCRdb's version includes in-frame clones alone and lacks a portion of them. Among under 60,000 clones listed, about 80% were seen once. The receptor's source is a man in his sixties or seventies with urothelial cancer. The V and J genes are TRBV2 and TRBJ1-2; D perhaps matches TRBD1 (5 bases). Sequences were derived from PBMCs, sampled around atezolizumab (anti-PD-L1) treatment. CDR3 sequence (DNA): TGTGCCAGCAGTGATGAAAAGGGGCGCTATGGCTACACCTTC. This gives the protein CASSDEKGRYGYTF. Complete variable domain (other parts from reference TRBV2 and TRBJ1-2): EPEVTQTPSHQVTQMGQEVILRCVPISNHLYFYWYRQILGQKVEFLVSFYNNEISEKSEIFDDQFSVERPDGSNFTLKIRSTKLEDSAMYFCASSDEKGRYGYTFGSGTRLTVV.